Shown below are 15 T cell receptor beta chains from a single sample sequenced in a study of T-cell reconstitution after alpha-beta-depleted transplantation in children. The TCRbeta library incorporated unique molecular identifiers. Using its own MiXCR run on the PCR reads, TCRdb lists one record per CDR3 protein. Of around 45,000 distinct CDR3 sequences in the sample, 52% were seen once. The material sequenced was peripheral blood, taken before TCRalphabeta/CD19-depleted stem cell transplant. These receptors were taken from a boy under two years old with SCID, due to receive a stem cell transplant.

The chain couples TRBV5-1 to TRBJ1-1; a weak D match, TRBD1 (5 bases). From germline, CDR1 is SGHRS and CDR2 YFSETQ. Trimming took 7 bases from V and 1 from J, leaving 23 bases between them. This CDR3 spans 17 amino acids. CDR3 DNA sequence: TGCGCCAGCGGGCGCAAGCTGGGGGGACCTTCGAACACTGAAGCTTTCTTT. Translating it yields CASGRKLGGPSNTEAFF.

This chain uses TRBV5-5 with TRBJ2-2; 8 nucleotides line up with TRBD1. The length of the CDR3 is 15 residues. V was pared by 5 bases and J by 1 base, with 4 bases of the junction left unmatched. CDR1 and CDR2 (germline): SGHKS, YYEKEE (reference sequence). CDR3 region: CASSRTGKNTGELFF. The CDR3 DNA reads TGTGCCAGCAGTCGGACAGGGAAGAACACCGGGGAGCTGTTTTTT.

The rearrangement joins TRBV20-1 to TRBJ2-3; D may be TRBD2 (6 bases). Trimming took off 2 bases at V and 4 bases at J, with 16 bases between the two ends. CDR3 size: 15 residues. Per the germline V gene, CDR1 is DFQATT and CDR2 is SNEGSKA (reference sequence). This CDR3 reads CSARLPATSADTQYF. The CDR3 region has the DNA TGCAGTGCTAGATTACCTGCGACTAGTGCAGATACGCAGTATTTT.

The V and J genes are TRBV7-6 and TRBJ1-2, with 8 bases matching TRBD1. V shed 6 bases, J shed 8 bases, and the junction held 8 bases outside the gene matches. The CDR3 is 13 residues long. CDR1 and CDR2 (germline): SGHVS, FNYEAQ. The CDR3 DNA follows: TGTGCCAGCAGTTTGGACAGGGCGGGGGGCTACACCTTC. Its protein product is CASSLDRAGGYTF.

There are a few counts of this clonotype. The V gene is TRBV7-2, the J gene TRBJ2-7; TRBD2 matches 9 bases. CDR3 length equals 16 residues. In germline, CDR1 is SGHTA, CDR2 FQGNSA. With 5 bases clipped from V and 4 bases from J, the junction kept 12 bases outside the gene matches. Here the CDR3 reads CASSLSRASGIYEQYF. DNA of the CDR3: TGTGCCAGCAGCCTAAGTAGGGCTAGCGGGATATACGAGCAGTACTTC.

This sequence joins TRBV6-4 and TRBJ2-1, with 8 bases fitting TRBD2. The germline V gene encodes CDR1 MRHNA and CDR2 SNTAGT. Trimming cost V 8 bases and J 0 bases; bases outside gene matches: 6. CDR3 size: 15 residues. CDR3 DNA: TGTGCCAGCCGTTCGGGGGGGGGCTCCTACAATGAGCAGTTCTTC. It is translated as CASRSGGGSYNEQFF.

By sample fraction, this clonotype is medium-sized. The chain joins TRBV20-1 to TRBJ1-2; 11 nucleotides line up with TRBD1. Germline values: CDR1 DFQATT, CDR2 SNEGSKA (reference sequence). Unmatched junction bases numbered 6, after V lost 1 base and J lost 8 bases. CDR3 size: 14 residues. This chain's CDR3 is CSARGGTGGGGYTF. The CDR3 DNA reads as TGCAGTGCTAGAGGGGGGACAGGGGGAGGGGGCTACACCTTC.

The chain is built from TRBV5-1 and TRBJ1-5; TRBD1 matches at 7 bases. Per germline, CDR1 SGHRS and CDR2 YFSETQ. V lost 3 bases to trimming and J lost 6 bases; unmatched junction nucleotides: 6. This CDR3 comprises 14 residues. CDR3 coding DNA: TGCGCCAGCAGCTCCGGGACAGAGGGTCAGCCCCAGCATTTT. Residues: CASSSGTEGQPQHF.

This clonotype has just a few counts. In nucleotides, the CDR3 is TGCGCCAGCAGCCACGACAGAGAATCGCAGTTCTTC. Its protein product is CASSHDRESQFF. The V gene is TRBV4-1, the J gene TRBJ2-1; tentative D call: TRBD1 (5 bases). In germline, CDR1 is MGHRA, CDR2 YSYEKL. This CDR3 spans 12 amino acids. The V end lost 3 bases, the J end lost 12 bases, and 12 bases lay between the germline ends.

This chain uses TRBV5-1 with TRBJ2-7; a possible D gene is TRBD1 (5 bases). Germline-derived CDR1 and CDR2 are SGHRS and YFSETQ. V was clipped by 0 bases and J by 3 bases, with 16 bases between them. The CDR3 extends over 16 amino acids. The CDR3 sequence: CASSLELAGFGYEQYF. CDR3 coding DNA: TGCGCCAGCAGCTTGGAGTTGGCAGGGTTTGGCTACGAGCAGTACTTC.

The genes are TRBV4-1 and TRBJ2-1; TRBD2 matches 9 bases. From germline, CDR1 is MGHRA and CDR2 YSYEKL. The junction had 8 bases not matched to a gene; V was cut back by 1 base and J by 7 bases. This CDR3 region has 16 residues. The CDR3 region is CASSQVGAGGRNEQFF. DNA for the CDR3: TGCGCCAGCAGCCAAGTTGGTGCGGGGGGGCGGAATGAGCAGTTCTTC.

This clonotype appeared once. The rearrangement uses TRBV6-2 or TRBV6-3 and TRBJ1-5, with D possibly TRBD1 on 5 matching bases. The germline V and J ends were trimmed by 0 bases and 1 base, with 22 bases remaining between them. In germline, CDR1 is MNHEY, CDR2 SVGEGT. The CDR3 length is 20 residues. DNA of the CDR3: TGTGCCAGCAGTTACTCTAATCCGCGCCGCAACCGGGGGAGCAATCAGCCCCAGCATTTT. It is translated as CASSYSNPRRNRGSNQPQHF.

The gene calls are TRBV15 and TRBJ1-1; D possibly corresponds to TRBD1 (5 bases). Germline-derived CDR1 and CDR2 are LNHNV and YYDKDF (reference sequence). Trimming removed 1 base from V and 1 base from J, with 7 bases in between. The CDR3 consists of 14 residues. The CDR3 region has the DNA TGTGCCACCAGCAGAGGCACAGGGAACACTGAAGCTTTCTTT. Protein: CATSRGTGNTEAFF. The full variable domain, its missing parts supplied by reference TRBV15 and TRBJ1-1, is DAMVIQNPRYQVTQFGKPVTLSCSQTLNHNVMYWYQQKSSQAPKLLFHYYDKDFNNEADTPDNFQSRRPNTSFCFLDIRSPGLGDTAMYLCATSRGTGNTEAFFGQGTRLTVV.

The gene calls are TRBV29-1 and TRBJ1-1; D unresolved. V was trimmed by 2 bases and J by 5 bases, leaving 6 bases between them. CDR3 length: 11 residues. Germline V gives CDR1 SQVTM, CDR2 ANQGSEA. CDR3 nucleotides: TGCAGCGTTGAAAGTGGGACTGAAGCTTTCTTT. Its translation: CSVESGTEAFF.

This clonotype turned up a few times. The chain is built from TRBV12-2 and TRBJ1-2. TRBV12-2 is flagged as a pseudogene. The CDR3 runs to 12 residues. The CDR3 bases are TGTGCAAGTCGCCCTCCCAACTATGGCTACACCTTC. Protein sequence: CASRPPNYGYTF.